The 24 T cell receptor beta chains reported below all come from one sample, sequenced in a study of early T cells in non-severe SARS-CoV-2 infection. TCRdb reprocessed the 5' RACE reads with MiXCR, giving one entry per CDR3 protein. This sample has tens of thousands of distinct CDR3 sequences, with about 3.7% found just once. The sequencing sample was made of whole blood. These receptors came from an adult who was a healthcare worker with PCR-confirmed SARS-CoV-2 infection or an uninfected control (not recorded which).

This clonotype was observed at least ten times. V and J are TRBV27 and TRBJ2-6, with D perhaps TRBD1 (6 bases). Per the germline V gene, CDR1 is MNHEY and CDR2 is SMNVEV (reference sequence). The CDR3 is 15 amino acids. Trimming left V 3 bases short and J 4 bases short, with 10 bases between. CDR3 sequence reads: CASSFGGEGANVLTF. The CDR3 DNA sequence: TGTGCCAGCAGTTTTGGGGGCGAAGGGGCCAACGTCCTGACTTTC. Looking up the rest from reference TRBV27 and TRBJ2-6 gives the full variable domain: EAQVTQNPRYLITVTGKKLTVTCSQNMNHEYMSWYRQDPGLGLRQIYYSMNVEVTDKGDVPEGYKVSRKEKRNFPLILESPSPNQTSLYFCASSFGGEGANVLTFGAGSRLTVL.

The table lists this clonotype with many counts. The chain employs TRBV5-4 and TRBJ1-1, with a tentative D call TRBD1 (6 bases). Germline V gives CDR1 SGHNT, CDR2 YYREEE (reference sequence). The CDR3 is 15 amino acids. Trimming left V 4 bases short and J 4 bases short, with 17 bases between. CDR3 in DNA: TGTGCCAGCAGCGAGCCCAGGGGCCCCGCCACTGAAGCTTTCTTT. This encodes CASSEPRGPATEAFF. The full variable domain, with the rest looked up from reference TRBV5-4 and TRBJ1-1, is ETGVTQSPTHLIKTRGQQVTLRCSSQSGHNTVSWYQQALGQGPQFIFQYYREEENGRGNFPPRFSGLQFPNYSSELNVNALELDDSALYLCASSEPRGPATEAFFGQGTRLTVV.

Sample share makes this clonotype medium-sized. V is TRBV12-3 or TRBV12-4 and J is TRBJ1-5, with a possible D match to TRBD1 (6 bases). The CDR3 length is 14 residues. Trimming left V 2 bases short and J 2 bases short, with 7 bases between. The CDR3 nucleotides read TGTGCCAGCAGTTTAAGGGGGGGCAATCAGCCCCAGCATTTT. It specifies CASSLRGGNQPQHF.

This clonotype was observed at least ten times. CDR3 nucleotide sequence: TGTGCCAGCAGTCCAGGGGGCGCAATTGGAAACACCATATATTTT. Protein: CASSPGGAIGNTIYF. The V and J genes are TRBV7-2 and TRBJ1-3; 8 positions match TRBD1. Trimming removed 6 bases from V and 3 bases from J; junction bases left unmatched: 7. This CDR3 is 15 amino acids long. Looked up from germline, CDR1 is SGHTA and CDR2 is FQGNSA.

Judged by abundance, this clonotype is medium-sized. The CDR3 here is CASSQFQSEAFF. For the CDR3, the DNA is TGTGCCAGCAGTCAATTCCAGTCTGAAGCTTTCTTT. The J gene is TRBJ1-1, the V gene TRBV28; no clear D gene. Trimming pared 5 bases from V and 6 bases from J, leaving 10 bases between. Germline V CDR1 and CDR2: MDHEN, SYDVKM. The CDR3 is made up of 12 amino acids. The variable domain in full, with the rest retrieved from reference TRBV28 and TRBJ1-1, is DVKVTQSSRYLVKRTGEKVFLECVQDMDHENMFWYRQDPGLGLRLIYFSYDVKMKEKGDIPEGYSVSREKKERFSLILESASTNQTSMYLCASSQFQSEAFFGQGTRLTVV.

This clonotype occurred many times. The CDR3 reads CASSPREGGTGSYEQYF. The CDR3 nucleotides read TGTGCCAGCAGTCCACGCGAGGGGGGGACAGGCTCCTACGAGCAGTACTTC. The chain links TRBV7-2 to TRBJ2-7, with TRBD1 as a possible D gene (8 bases). The CDR3 spans 17 residues. Germline CDR1 is SGHTA and CDR2 is FQGNSA. V lost 6 bases and J lost 0, with 21 bases in between. Supplemented by reference TRBV7-2 and TRBJ2-7, the full variable domain reads GAGVSQSPSNKVTEKGKDVELRCDPISGHTALYWYRQSLGQGLEFLIYFQGNSAPDKSGLPSDRFSAERTGGSVSTLTIQRTQQEDSAVYLCASSPREGGTGSYEQYFGPGTRLTVT.

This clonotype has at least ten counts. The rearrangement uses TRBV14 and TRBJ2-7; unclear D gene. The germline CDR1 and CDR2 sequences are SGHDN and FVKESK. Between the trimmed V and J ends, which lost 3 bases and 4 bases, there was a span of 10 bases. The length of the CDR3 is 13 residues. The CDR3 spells CASSHYYLYEQYF. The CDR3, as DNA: TGTGCCAGCAGCCACTACTACCTGTACGAGCAGTACTTC.

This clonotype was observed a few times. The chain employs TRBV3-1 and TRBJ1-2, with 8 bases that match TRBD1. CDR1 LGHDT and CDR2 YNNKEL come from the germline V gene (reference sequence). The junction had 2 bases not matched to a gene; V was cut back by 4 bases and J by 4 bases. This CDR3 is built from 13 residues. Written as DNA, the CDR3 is TGTGCCAGCAGCCCGACAGGGGCCTATGGCTACACCTTC. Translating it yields CASSPTGAYGYTF.

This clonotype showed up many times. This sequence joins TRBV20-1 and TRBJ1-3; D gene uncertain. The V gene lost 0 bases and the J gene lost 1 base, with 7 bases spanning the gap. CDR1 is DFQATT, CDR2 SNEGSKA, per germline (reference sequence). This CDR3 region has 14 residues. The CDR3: CSARDHGSGNTIYF. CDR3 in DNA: TGCAGTGCTAGAGATCACGGTTCTGGAAACACCATATATTTT.

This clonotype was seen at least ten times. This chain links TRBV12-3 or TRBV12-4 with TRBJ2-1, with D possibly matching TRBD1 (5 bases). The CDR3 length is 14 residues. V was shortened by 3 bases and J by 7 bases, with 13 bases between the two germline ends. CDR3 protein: CASSLGRASNEQFF. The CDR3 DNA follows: TGTGCCAGCAGTTTGGGCAGGGCTAGTAATGAGCAGTTCTTC.

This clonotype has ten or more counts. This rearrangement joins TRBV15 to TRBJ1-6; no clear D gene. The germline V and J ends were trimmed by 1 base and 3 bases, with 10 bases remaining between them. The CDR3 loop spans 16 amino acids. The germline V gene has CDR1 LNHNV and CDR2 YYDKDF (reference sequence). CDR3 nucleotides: TGTGCCACCAGCAGAGCAGATACGCTCTATAATTCACCCCTCCACTTT. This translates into CATSRADTLYNSPLHF.

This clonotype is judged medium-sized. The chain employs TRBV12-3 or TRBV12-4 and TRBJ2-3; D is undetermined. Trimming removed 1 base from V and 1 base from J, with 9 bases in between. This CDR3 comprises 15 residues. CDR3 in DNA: TGTGCCAGCAGTTTAGGCGGAGTTGGCACAGATACGCAGTATTTT. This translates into CASSLGGVGTDTQYF.

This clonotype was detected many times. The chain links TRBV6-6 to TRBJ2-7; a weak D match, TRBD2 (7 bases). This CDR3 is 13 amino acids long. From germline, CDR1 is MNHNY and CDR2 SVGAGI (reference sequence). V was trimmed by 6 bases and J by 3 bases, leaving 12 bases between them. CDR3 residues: CASRQGRDYEQYF. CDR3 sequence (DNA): TGTGCCAGCAGGCAGGGGAGGGACTACGAGCAGTACTTC.

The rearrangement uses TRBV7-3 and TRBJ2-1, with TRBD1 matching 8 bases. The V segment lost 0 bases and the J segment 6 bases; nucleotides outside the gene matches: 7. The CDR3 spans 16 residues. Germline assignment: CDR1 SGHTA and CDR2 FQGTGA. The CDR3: CASSLTLGTGLNEQFF. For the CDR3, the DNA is TGTGCCAGCAGCTTAACGTTGGGGACAGGTCTCAATGAGCAGTTCTTC.

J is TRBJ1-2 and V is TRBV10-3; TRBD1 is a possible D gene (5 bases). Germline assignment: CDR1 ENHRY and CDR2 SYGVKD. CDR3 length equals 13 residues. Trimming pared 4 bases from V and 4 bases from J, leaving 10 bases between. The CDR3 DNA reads TGTGCCATCAGTGTTTCGCAGGGCTATGGCTACACCTTC. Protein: CAISVSQGYGYTF.

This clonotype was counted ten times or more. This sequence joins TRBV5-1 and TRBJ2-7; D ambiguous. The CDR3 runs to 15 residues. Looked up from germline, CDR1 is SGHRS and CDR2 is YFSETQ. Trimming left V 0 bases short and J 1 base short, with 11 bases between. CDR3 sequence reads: CASSLEPGKSYEQYF. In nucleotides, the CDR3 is TGCGCCAGCAGCTTGGAGCCAGGAAAATCCTACGAGCAGTACTTC. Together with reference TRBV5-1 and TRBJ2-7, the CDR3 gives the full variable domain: KAGVTQTPRYLIKTRGQQVTLSCSPISGHRSVSWYQQTPGQGLQFLFEYFSETQRNKGNFPGRFSGRQFSNSRSEMNVSTLELGDSALYLCASSLEPGKSYEQYFGPGTRLTVT.

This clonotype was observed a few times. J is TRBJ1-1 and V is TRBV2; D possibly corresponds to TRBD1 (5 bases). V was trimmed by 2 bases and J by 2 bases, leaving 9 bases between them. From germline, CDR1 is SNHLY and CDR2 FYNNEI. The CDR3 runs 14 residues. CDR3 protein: CASSESRVNTEAFF. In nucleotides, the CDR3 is TGTGCCAGCAGTGAAAGCAGGGTCAACACTGAAGCTTTCTTT.

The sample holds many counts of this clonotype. The DNA of the CDR3 is TGCAGCCTGGTAGCCCCAGATACGCAGTATTTT. Amino acids: CSLVAPDTQYF. The chain is built from TRBV29-1 and TRBJ2-3; no clear D gene. V dropped 8 bases and J dropped 4 bases, with 10 bases sitting between them. This CDR3 comprises 11 residues. Germline CDR1 reads SQVTM; CDR2 reads ANQGSEA.

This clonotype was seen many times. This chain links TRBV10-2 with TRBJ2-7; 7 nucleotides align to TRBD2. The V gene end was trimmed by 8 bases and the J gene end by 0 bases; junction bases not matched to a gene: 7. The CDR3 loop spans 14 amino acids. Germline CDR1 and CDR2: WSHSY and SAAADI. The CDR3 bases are TGCGCCAGCGGGGAGGGACTTGGCTCCTACGAGCAGTACTTC. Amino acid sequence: CASGEGLGSYEQYF.

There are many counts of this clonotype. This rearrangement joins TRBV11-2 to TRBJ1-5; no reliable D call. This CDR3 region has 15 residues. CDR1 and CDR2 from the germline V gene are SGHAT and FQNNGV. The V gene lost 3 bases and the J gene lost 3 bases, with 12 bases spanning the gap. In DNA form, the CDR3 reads TGTGCCAGCAGCTTTTTTGGTGGCACCAATCAGCCCCAGCATTTT. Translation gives CASSFFGGTNQPQHF.

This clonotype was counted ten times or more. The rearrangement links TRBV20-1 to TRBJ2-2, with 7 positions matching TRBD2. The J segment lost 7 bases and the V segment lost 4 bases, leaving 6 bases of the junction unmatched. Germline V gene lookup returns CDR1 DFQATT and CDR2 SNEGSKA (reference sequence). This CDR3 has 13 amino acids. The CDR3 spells CSAIDGGNGELFF. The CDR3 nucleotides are TGCAGTGCTATAGACGGGGGGAACGGGGAGCTGTTTTTT.

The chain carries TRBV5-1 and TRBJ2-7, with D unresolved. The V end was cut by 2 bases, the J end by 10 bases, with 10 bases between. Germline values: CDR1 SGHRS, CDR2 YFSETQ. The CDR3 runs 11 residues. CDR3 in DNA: TGCGCCAGCAGCTTAGGACCAGAACAGTACTTC. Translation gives CASSLGPEQYF.

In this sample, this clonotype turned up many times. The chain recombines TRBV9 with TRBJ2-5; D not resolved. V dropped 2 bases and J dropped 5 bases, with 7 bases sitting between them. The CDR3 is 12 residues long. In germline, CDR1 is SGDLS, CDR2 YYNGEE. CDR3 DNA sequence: TGTGCCAGCAGCGTTACCGGGGAGACCCAGTACTTC. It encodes CASSVTGETQYF.

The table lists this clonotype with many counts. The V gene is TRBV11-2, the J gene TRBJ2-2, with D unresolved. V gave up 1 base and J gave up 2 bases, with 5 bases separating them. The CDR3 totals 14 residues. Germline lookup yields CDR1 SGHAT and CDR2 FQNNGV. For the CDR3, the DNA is TGTGCCAGCAGCTTAGCATTCAACACCGGGGAGCTGTTTTTT. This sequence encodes CASSLAFNTGELFF.